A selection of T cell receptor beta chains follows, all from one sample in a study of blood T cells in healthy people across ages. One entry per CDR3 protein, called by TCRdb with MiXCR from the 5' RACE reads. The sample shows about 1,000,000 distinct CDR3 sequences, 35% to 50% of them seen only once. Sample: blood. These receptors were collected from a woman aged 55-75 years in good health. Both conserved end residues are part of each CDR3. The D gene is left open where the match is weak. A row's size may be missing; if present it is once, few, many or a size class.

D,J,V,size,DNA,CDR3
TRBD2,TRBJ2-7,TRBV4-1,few,TGCGCCAGCAGCCAAGCTAGCGGGAGTCTCTACGAGCAGTACTTC,CASSQASGSLYEQYF
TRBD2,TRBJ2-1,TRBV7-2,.,TGTGCCAGCACCACCGCTAGCGGGAGTATCGATGAGCAGTTCTTC,CASTTASGSIDEQFF
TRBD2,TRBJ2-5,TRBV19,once,TGTGCCAGTATGGGACTAGCGGGAGTCGAGACCCAGTACTTC,CASMGLAGVETQYF
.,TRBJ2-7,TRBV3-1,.,TGTGCCAGCAGCCAAGTGGGCTCGGTCTACGAGCAGTACTTC,CASSQVGSVYEQYF
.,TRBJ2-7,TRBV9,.,TGTGCCAGCAGCGTCGGCGGAACCACGTACGAGGGGCAGTACTTC,CASSVGGTTYEGQYF
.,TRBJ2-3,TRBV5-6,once,TGTGTCAGCAGCCCTCCGGGGCGCACAGATACGCAGTATTTT,CVSSPPGRTDTQYF
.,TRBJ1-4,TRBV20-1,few,TGCAGTGCTACCCTCCCGGCACATCCAAGTGAGTTTTTT,CSATLPAHPSEFF
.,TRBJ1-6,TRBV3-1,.,TGTGCCAGCAGTCAAACCCCATCCGTGGGATGGAATAATTCACCCCTCCACTTT,CASSQTPSVGWNNSPLHF
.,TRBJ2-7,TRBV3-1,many,TGTGCCAGCAGCCAAGTCCACGAGCAGTACTTC,CASSQVHEQYF
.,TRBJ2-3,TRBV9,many,TGTGCCAGCAGCGTCGACCCCACAGATACGCAGTATTTT,CASSVDPTDTQYF
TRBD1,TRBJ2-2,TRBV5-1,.,TGCGCCAGCAGCCTGGGACAGTCAGTGAACACCGGGGAGCTGTTTTTT,CASSLGQSVNTGELFF
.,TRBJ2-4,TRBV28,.,TGTGCCAGCAGTCCCCTGGGGCATCTAGCCAAAAACATTCAGTACTTC,CASSPLGHLAKNIQYF
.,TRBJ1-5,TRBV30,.,TGTGCCTGGAGAGGGAACCCAGGTCAGCCCCAGCATTTT,CAWRGNPGQPQHF
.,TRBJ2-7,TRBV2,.,TGTGCCAGCACCGAATTGTTTTATACAGGGACCTACGAGCAGTACTTC,CASTELFYTGTYEQYF
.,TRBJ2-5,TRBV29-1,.,TGCAGCGTCCCCCGGAGGGCGGAGACCCAGTACTTC,CSVPRRAETQYF
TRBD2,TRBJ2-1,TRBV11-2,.,TGTGCCAGCAGCTCACGGGGTTGGGCGGGAGGTCAATACAATGAGCAGTTCTTC,CASSSRGWAGGQYNEQFF
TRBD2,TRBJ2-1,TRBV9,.,TGTGCCAGCAGCAGACGGACTAGCGGGTTATCCTACAATGAGCAGTTCTTC,CASSRRTSGLSYNEQFF
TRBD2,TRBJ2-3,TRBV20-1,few,TGCAGTGCTTGGACGGGACTAGCGACAGATACGCAGTATTTT,CSAWTGLATDTQYF
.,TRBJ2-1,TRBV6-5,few,TGTGCCAGCAGTTACAGTCTAGCCGAGGGGGGCAGCTCCTACAATGAGCAGTTCTTC,CASSYSLAEGGSSYNEQFF
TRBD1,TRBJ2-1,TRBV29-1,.,TGCAGCGGGGGACAGGGGGTCTACAATGAGCAGTTCTTC,CSGGQGVYNEQFF
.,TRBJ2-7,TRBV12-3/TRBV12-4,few,TGTGCCAGCAGTTTATACAGGGTCAACGAGCAGTACTTC,CASSLYRVNEQYF
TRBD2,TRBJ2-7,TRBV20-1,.,TGCAGTGCTAGGCTGAGGGGAGCGGGAACCGGCGAGCAGTACTTC,CSARLRGAGTGEQYF
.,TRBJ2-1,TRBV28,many,TGTGCCAGCAGCGAGCGGAATGAGCAGTTCTTC,CASSERNEQFF
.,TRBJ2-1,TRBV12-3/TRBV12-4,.,TGTGCCAGCAGTCTCCCTCGACTGAACAATGAGCAGTTCTTC,CASSLPRLNNEQFF
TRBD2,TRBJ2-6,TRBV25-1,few,TGTGCCAGCCTACGTAGCGGGAGATCGGGGGCCAACGTCCTGACTTTC,CASLRSGRSGANVLTF
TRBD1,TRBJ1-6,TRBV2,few,TGTGCCAGCAGATCAAGGCCGGGACAGGGAAGAAGCTCCTATAATTCACCCCTCCACTTT,CASRSRPGQGRSSYNSPLHF
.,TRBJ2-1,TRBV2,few,TGTGCCAGCAGTGTAAAGGGGGAGCAGTTCTTC,CASSVKGEQFF
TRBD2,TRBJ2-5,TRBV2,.,TGTGCCAGCAAGACTAGCGGTTCTCGGGGGCAAGAGACCCAGTACTTC,CASKTSGSRGQETQYF
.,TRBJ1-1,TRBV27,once,TGTGCCAGCAGTTCCTGGGGAAGGGACACTGAAGCTTTCTTT,CASSSWGRDTEAFF
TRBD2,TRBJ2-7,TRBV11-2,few,TGTGCCAGCAGCCTCCCTCCCAAGGGGGCTAGTCTAGCGGGAGACCCCTACGAGCAGTACTTC,CASSLPPKGASLAGDPYEQYF
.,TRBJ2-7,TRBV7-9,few,TGTGCCAGCAGCTTAATGGTAGCGGATTACGAGCAGTACTTC,CASSLMVADYEQYF
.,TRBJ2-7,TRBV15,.,TGTGCCACCAGCCCATACGAGCGAGGTGACGAGCAGTACTTC,CATSPYERGDEQYF
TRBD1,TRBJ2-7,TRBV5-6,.,TGTGCCAGCAGCTTTTATTCCGGACAGGAGGTTTCGCAGTACTTC,CASSFYSGQEVSQYF
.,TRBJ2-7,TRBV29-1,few,TGCAGCGTTGTGGGGGCTGGAGAGCAGTACTTC,CSVVGAGEQYF
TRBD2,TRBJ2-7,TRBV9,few,TGTGCCAGCAGCGGCTCTAGCGGGGGTTCCCCCACCTCTTCCTACAATGAGCAGTACTTC,CASSGSSGGSPTSSYNEQYF
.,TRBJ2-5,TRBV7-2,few,TGTGCCAGCACCGCTGGACATAGACAAGAGACCCAGTACTTC,CASTAGHRQETQYF
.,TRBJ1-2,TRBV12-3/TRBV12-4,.,TGTGCCTGCAGTTTCCGGGAGGCCTATGGCTACACCTTC,CACSFREAYGYTF
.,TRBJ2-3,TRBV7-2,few,TGTGCCAGCAGCTTAGCCTTTAATACGCAGTATTTT,CASSLAFNTQYF
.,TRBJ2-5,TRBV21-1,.,TGTGCCAGCCGGCCAGGGAATAAAGGACAAGAGACCCAGTACTTC,CASRPGNKGQETQYF
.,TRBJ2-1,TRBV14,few,TGTGCCAGCAGCCGCACACAGGGTAGGGGTGAGCAGTTCTTC,CASSRTQGRGEQFF
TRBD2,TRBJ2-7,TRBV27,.,TGTGCCAGCAGGGGTGGGACTAGCGTCGGCGAGCAGTACTTC,CASRGGTSVGEQYF
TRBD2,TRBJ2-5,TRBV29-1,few,TGCAGCGTACGCCAAGCGGGAGTCAAAGAGACCCAGTACTTC,CSVRQAGVKETQYF
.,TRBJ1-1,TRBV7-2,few,TGTGCCAGCAGCTTAGGGCGGCAGGCTGAAGCTTTCTTT,CASSLGRQAEAFF
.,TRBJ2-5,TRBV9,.,TGTGCCAGCAGCGGAGGGGAAGGGGTAGAGACCCAGTACTTC,CASSGGEGVETQYF
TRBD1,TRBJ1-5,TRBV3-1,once,TGTGCCAGCAGCCGCGGACAGGGGGCGGGTCAGCCCCAGCATTTT,CASSRGQGAGQPQHF
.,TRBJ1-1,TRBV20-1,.,TGCAGTGCTAGGTTACGAGACACTGAAGCTTTCTTT,CSARLRDTEAFF
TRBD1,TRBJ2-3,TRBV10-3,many,TGTGCCACGAGCGCCGATGGGACAGGGGAAGCTACGCAGTATTTT,CATSADGTGEATQYF
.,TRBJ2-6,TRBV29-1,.,TGCAGCGTTCCCGGGGGACCCCACTCTGGGGCCAACGTCCTGACTTTC,CSVPGGPHSGANVLTF
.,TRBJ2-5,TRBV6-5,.,TGTGCCAGCAGCCTTCGGGCCATTCAAGAGACCCAGTACTTC,CASSLRAIQETQYF
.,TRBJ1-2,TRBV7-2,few,TGTGCCAGCCAAGGGGGACTCATTAAGGGCTACACCTTC,CASQGGLIKGYTF
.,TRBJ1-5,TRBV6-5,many,TGTGCCAGCAGTCCCCGGGACGCAAATCAGCCCCAGCATTTT,CASSPRDANQPQHF
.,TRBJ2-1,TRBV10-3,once,TGTGCCGTCAGTGGTGGTAGCCTATCCTACAATGAGCAGTTCTTC,CAVSGGSLSYNEQFF
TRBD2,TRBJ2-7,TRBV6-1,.,TGTGCCAGCAGTAGGACAGGGAGGGCTAGCGGGAGGAGGTACGAGCAGTACTTC,CASSRTGRASGRRYEQYF
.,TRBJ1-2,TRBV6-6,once,TGTGCCAGCAGTTACCCGGGAGGTTGGGGCTACACCTTC,CASSYPGGWGYTF
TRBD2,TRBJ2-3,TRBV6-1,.,TGTGCCAGCAGTGGACTAGCGGCTAAAACAGATACGCAGTATTTT,CASSGLAAKTDTQYF
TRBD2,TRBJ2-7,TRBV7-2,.,TGTGCCAGCAGCTTAGGCGCGGGAGGCTTGAGCTACGAGCAGTACTTC,CASSLGAGGLSYEQYF